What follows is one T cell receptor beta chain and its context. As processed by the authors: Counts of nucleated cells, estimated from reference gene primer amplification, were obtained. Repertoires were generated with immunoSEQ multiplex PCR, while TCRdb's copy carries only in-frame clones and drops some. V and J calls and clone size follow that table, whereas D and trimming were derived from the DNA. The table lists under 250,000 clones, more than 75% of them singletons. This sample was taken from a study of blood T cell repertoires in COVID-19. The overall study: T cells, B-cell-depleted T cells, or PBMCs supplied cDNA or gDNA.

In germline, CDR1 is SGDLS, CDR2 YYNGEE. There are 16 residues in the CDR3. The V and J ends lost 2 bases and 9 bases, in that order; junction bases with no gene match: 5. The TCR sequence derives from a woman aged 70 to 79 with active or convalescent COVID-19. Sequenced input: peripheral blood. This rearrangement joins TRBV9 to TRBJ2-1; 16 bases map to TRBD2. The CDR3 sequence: CASSVGTSGGAGEQFF. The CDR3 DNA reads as TGTGCCAGCAGCGTTGGGACTAGCGGGGGGGCCGGTGAGCAGTTCTTC.